This is a list of T cell receptor beta chains from one sample in a study of spatial heterogeneity in lung cancer. TCRdb re-derived calls from the 5' RACE reads in MiXCR, one entry per CDR3 protein. The sample carries approximately 70,000 distinct CDR3 sequences, roughly 8.9% recorded once. This sample comprised PBMCs, obtained at follow-up. Source of these receptors: a female donor with early-stage non-small cell lung cancer. Each CDR3 is given with its conserved first and last residue. The D gene is left open where the match is weak. A clone size is listed for some rows: how often the clone was seen (once, few, many), or a class if it is expanded.

D gene	V gene	clone size	J gene	CDR3 protein	CDR3 DNA
.	TRBV29-1	many	TRBJ2-1	CSVEGGSGSYNEQFF	TGCAGCGTTGAAGGCGGGTCAGGCTCCTACAATGAGCAGTTCTTC
.	TRBV5-4	many	TRBJ2-1	CASSSQEGRDEQFF	TGTGCCAGCAGCTCACAGGAGGGCCGGGATGAGCAGTTCTTC
.	TRBV5-1	.	TRBJ2-7	CASSFSASYEQYF	TGCGCCAGCAGCTTTAGCGCCAGCTACGAGCAGTACTTC
TRBD2	TRBV7-3	few	TRBJ2-1	CASSSQAGGFDEQFF	TGTGCCAGCAGCTCCCAGGCGGGAGGGTTTGATGAGCAGTTCTTC
.	TRBV11-2	many	TRBJ1-2	CASTSDTLGYTF	TGTGCCAGCACCTCCGACACCCTCGGCTACACCTTC
.	TRBV2	.	TRBJ2-1	CASSAGWHPRVNEQFF	TGTGCCAGCAGTGCGGGGTGGCACCCAAGGGTGAATGAGCAGTTCTTC
TRBD1	TRBV5-1	many	TRBJ1-5	CASSLDRGGNQPQHF	TGCGCCAGCAGCTTGGACAGGGGAGGCAATCAGCCCCAGCATTTT
.	TRBV20-1	many	TRBJ2-3	CSAPSATGGLGTQYF	TGCAGTGCTCCATCCGCGACTGGCGGTTTGGGTACGCAGTATTTT
TRBD1	TRBV20-1	many	TRBJ1-1	CSVGDREAFF	TGCAGTGTAGGGGACAGAGAAGCTTTCTTT
.	TRBV4-1	.	TRBJ1-1	CASSQDIGFMNTEAFF	TGCGCCAGCAGCCAAGATATCGGCTTCATGAACACTGAAGCTTTCTTT
.	TRBV7-8	many	TRBJ2-3	CASSYRRADTQYF	TGTGCCAGCAGCTACCGTAGGGCAGATACGCAGTATTTT
.	TRBV4-1	many	TRBJ1-2	CASSQGAGGYGYTF	TGCGCCAGCAGCCAGGGGGCCGGCGGGTATGGCTACACCTTC
TRBD1	TRBV10-1	many	TRBJ2-2	CAARDSYTGELFF	TGCGCCGCCCGGGACAGTTACACCGGGGAGCTGTTTTTT
TRBD1	TRBV7-3	.	TRBJ1-2	CASSSSTGGGGYTF	TGTGCCAGCAGCTCCTCTACAGGGGGCGGTGGCTACACCTTC
.	TRBV21-1	many	TRBJ1-5	CASSKEGGGNQPQHF	TGTGCCAGCAGCAAAGAGGGCGGCGGCAATCAGCCCCAGCATTTT
TRBD2	TRBV13	many	TRBJ2-5	CASSLGASGIQETQYF	TGTGCCAGCAGCTTAGGGGCTAGCGGGATTCAAGAGACCCAGTACTTC
.	TRBV20-1	many	TRBJ1-3	CSATAPGNTIYF	TGCAGTGCTACCGCTCCTGGAAACACCATATATTTT
.	TRBV6-5	many	TRBJ2-1	CASTISVSSYNEQFF	TGTGCCAGCACCATTAGCGTTAGCTCCTACAATGAGCAGTTCTTC
TRBD1	TRBV18	many	TRBJ2-7	CASSPVGQGYEQYF	TGTGCCAGCTCACCAGTCGGACAGGGGTACGAGCAGTACTTC
.	TRBV27	.	TRBJ2-4	CASSGGAKNIQYF	TGTGCCAGCAGTGGGGGGGCCAAAAACATTCAGTACTTC
.	TRBV5-6	.	TRBJ2-7	CASSPGQNSYEQYF	TGTGCCAGCAGCCCCGGGCAGAACTCCTACGAGCAGTACTTC
TRBD2	TRBV28	.	TRBJ2-7	CASSLGGLAGLFSSYEQYF	TGTGCCAGCAGTTTAGGGGGACTAGCGGGCCTTTTCAGCTCCTACGAGCAGTACTTC
.	TRBV10-3	.	TRBJ1-1	CAISQGNGLSPSEAFF	TGTGCCATCAGTCAGGGAAACGGCCTTTCCCCATCTGAAGCTTTCTTT
.	TRBV18	many	TRBJ2-5	CASSPLRGETQYF	TGTGCCAGCTCACCCCTACGAGGGGAGACCCAGTACTTC
.	TRBV7-8	many	TRBJ2-1	CASSLAQNNEQFF	TGTGCCAGCAGCTTAGCGCAGAACAATGAGCAGTTCTTC
TRBD2	TRBV7-3	many	TRBJ2-2	CASSLTSGSNTGELFF	TGTGCCAGCAGCTTAACTAGCGGGAGTAACACCGGGGAGCTGTTTTTT
TRBD1	TRBV20-1	.	TRBJ2-5	CSARPGTGQETQYF	TGCAGTGCTAGGCCCGGGACAGGGCAAGAGACCCAGTACTTC
.	TRBV19	many	TRBJ2-7	CASSIRLEGEQYF	TGTGCCAGTAGTATCCGACTAGAAGGCGAGCAGTACTTC
TRBD2	TRBV2	many	TRBJ2-3	CASSTSGNEDTQYF	TGTGCCAGCAGTACTAGCGGGAATGAAGATACGCAGTATTTT
TRBD1	TRBV18	many	TRBJ2-7	CASSQQGQGAHEQYF	TGTGCCAGCTCACAACAGGGACAGGGGGCCCACGAGCAGTACTTC
.	TRBV6-5	.	TRBJ2-7	CASYGRAGGNEQYF	TGTGCCAGCTACGGTAGGGCAGGGGGGAACGAGCAGTACTTC
TRBD1	TRBV3-1	many	TRBJ2-7	CASSPAGGNEQYF	TGTGCCAGCAGTCCGGCAGGGGGTAACGAGCAGTACTTC
.	TRBV6-5	few	TRBJ2-5	CASSYSGYQETQYF	TGTGCCAGCAGTTACTCAGGGTACCAAGAGACCCAGTACTTC
.	TRBV7-8	few	TRBJ1-5	CASSLSVTLGNQPQHF	TGTGCCAGCAGCTTATCGGTCACCCTCGGCAATCAGCCCCAGCATTTT
.	TRBV7-2	.	TRBJ2-1	CASSLDRYDNEQFF	TGTGCCAGCAGCTTAGACAGGTACGATAATGAGCAGTTCTTC
.	TRBV7-9	few	TRBJ1-4	CASNSDGTNEKLFF	TGTGCCAGCAACTCTGACGGGACTAATGAAAAACTGTTTTTT
.	TRBV3-1	many	TRBJ1-4	CASSQAGAKEKLFF	TGTGCCAGCAGCCAAGCAGGGGCGAAGGAAAAACTGTTTTTT
.	TRBV27	many	TRBJ1-2	CASSPNPTGLYGYTF	TGTGCCAGCAGTCCTAATCCCACAGGGTTATATGGCTACACCTTC
.	TRBV20-1	.	TRBJ2-3	CSATPSLTQYF	TGCAGTGCCACTCCGAGCCTTACGCAGTATTTT
.	TRBV15	.	TRBJ1-3	CATSRDSGFRNTIYF	TGTGCCACCAGCAGAGATTCAGGGTTTCGGAACACCATATATTTT
.	TRBV20-1	.	TRBJ1-5	CSARVESQPQHF	TGCAGTGCTAGAGTGGAGAGCCAGCCCCAGCATTTT
TRBD2	TRBV10-3	many	TRBJ2-5	CAIKEAGVETQYF	TGTGCCATCAAGGAAGCGGGAGTAGAGACCCAGTACTTC
TRBD2	TRBV20-1	many	TRBJ2-3	CSASPASGQEDTQYF	TGCAGTGCTAGTCCGGCTAGCGGGCAGGAAGATACGCAGTATTTT
.	TRBV7-9	many	TRBJ2-3	CASSPAGDTQYF	TGTGCCAGCAGCCCGGCGGGGGATACGCAGTATTTT
TRBD1	TRBV9	many	TRBJ2-6	CASSPDRAGANVLTF	TGTGCCAGCAGCCCCGACAGGGCCGGGGCCAACGTCCTGACTTTC
.	TRBV11-2	many	TRBJ1-1	CASSLGQGLAAFF	TGTGCCAGCAGCTTGGGCCAGGGTCTTGCAGCTTTCTTT
.	TRBV11-3	.	TRBJ2-7	CASSFGALTTYEQYF	TGTGCCAGCAGCTTCGGAGCCCTAACTACTTACGAGCAGTACTTC
.	TRBV29-1	many	TRBJ1-2	CSVEEGLYGYTF	TGCAGCGTTGAGGAGGGCCTCTATGGCTACACCTTC
TRBD1	TRBV19	few	TRBJ1-5	CASSPDRGSNQPQHF	TGTGCCAGTAGTCCCGACAGGGGTAGCAATCAGCCCCAGCATTTT
.	TRBV21-1	.	TRBJ2-7	CASSDELAGGSEQYF	TGTGCCAGCAGCGATGAATTAGCGGGAGGTAGCGAGCAGTACTTC
.	TRBV5-4	.	TRBJ2-7	CASSLSAGIYEQYF	TGTGCCAGCAGCTTGTCTGCAGGGATCTACGAGCAGTACTTC
.	TRBV12-3/TRBV12-4	many	TRBJ1-2	CASSLGQHTNYGYTF	TGTGCCAGCAGTTTGGGGCAGCACACTAACTATGGCTACACCTTC
TRBD1	TRBV5-1	few	TRBJ2-4	CASSLEWNRGNIQYF	TGCGCCAGCAGCTTGGAATGGAACAGGGGAAACATTCAGTACTTC
TRBD2	TRBV9	.	TRBJ2-3	CASSVGTSVADTQYF	TGTGCCAGCAGCGTAGGGACTAGCGTAGCAGATACGCAGTATTTT
TRBD2	TRBV5-1	few	TRBJ2-1	CTSTRSGSSNEQFF	TGCACCAGCACCAGGAGCGGGAGTTCGAATGAGCAGTTCTTC
.	TRBV7-8	many	TRBJ1-1	CASSPRGTTNTEAFF	TGTGCCAGCAGCCCCCGCGGGACCACGAACACTGAAGCTTTCTTT
.	TRBV5-1	.	TRBJ2-1	CASSLMPGDNEQFF	TGCGCCAGCAGCTTGATGCCAGGGGACAATGAGCAGTTCTTC
TRBD1	TRBV12-3/TRBV12-4	many	TRBJ1-2	CASSRGQSNYGYTF	TGTGCCAGCAGTAGGGGACAGAGTAACTATGGCTACACCTTC